This TCR beta chain was recorded in a study of blood T cell repertoires in COVID-19. Overall study: From the United States, Italy and Spain came samples of acute and convalescent COVID-19. From T cells, B-cell-depleted T cells, or PBMCs came the material, which was cDNA or gDNA.

CDR3 length: 16 residues. The germline V gene has CDR1 MNHEY and CDR2 SMNVEV (reference sequence). The V gene end was trimmed by 5 bases and the J gene end by 6 bases; junction bases not matched to a gene: 12. Authors' data handling: Nucleated cell counts were estimated from reference gene primer amplification. The data were produced by immunoSEQ multiplex PCR, yet TCRdb's version contains in-frame clones alone and is incomplete. That table furnishes V, J and clone size, whereas the DNA furnished D and trimming. The sample comprises roughly 140,000 clones, around four fifths of which are singletons, and 2.2% rests with the top ten.

This sequence was found in a man in his sixties or seventies with acute or convalescent COVID-19. The gene calls are TRBV27 and TRBJ2-2, with 7 bases that match TRBD1. What was sequenced was peripheral blood. CDR3 DNA: TGTGCCAGCAGTACTAAGGGGGCGTTATCTGCCGGGGAGCTGTTTTTT. Translated: CASSTKGALSAGELFF.